The 20 T cell receptor beta chains reported below all come from one sample, sequenced in a study of blood T cell repertoires in COVID-19. Using immunoSEQ multiplex PCR, the repertoire was profiled, and TCRdb retains in-frame clones only, with some absent. The repertoire holds around 40,000 clones, with 87% as singletons. The specimen sequenced was peripheral blood. All receptors derive from a man aged 55 to 70 with COVID-19, enrolled during active disease.

The V and J genes are TRBV30 and TRBJ2-5, with 11 nucleotides matching TRBD2. After removal of 5 bases from V and 2 bases from J, the junction contained 16 bases not matched to a gene. This CDR3 region has 18 residues. Germline CDR1 is GTSNPN and CDR2 is SVGIG (reference sequence). The CDR3 here is CAWGEWGLAVQGQETQYF. In DNA form, the CDR3 reads TGTGCCTGGGGGGAGTGGGGACTAGCGGTCCAAGGTCAAGAGACCCAGTACTTC.

This sequence joins TRBV19 and TRBJ1-5; 10 bases map to TRBD1. V lost 4 bases, J lost 6 bases, and 21 bases stayed unmatched. The CDR3 is 20 amino acids. Looked up from germline, CDR1 is LNHDA and CDR2 is SQIVND (reference sequence). CDR3 residues: CASSNLGFLPGTGEGQPQHF. The CDR3 DNA reads as TGTGCCAGTAGTAACTTAGGGTTCCTCCCCGGGACAGGGGAAGGTCAGCCCCAGCATTTT.

The chain links TRBV28 to TRBJ1-4; 7 bases are shared with TRBD1. V dropped 5 bases and J dropped 0; count of bases not matched to a gene: 6. CDR1 MDHEN and CDR2 SYDVKM come from the germline V gene. This CDR3 spans 16 amino acids. The CDR3 sequence is CASSPGGAATNEKLFF. As DNA, the CDR3 is TGTGCCAGCAGTCCAGGGGGTGCCGCAACTAATGAAAAACTGTTTTTT. Combining the CDR3 with reference TRBV28 and TRBJ1-4 gives the whole variable domain DVKVTQSSRYLVKRTGEKVFLECVQDMDHENMFWYRQDPGLGLRLIYFSYDVKMKEKGDIPEGYSVSREKKERFSLILESASTNQTSMYLCASSPGGAATNEKLFFGSGTQLSVL.

The chain links TRBV27 to TRBJ1-6, with 7 bases matching TRBD1. Germline CDR1 is MNHEY and CDR2 is SMNVEV (reference sequence). The CDR3 is made up of 16 amino acids. With V trimmed by 5 bases and J by 8 bases, 12 bases remained unmatched. The CDR3 region is CASSPHGTVVDSPLHF. The CDR3 DNA follows: TGTGCCAGCAGTCCACACGGGACAGTAGTAGATTCACCCCTCCACTTT.

The J gene is TRBJ2-1, the V gene TRBV27; 12 bases fit TRBD2. Trimming at V came to 5 bases and at J to 0 bases, leaving 5 bases not matched to a gene. This CDR3 region has 17 residues. CDR1 MNHEY and CDR2 SMNVEV come from the germline V gene (reference sequence). Here the CDR3 reads CASSERTSGTSYNEQFF. The CDR3 DNA reads TGTGCCAGCAGTGAACGGACTAGCGGGACCTCCTACAATGAGCAGTTCTTC.

The rearrangement joins TRBV7-9 to TRBJ1-2; D is perhaps TRBD1 (5 bases). This CDR3 has 15 residues. Germline V gives CDR1 SEHNR, CDR2 FQNEAQ (reference sequence). V was clipped by 1 base and J by 0 bases, with 9 bases between them. The CDR3: CASSLVQGTNYGYTF. DNA for the CDR3: TGTGCCAGCAGCTTAGTGCAGGGAACTAACTATGGCTACACCTTC.

V usage is TRBV5-8 and J usage is TRBJ2-6, with 7 bases matching TRBD2. CDR1 is SGHTS and CDR2 is YDEGEE in the germline V gene. The CDR3 extends over 20 amino acids. Germline trimming cut 0 bases from V and 2 bases from J; bases unmatched to any gene: 14. CDR3 region: CASSLGYRGVNTPGANVLTF. CDR3 DNA sequence: TGTGCCAGCAGCTTGGGTTACCGGGGGGTAAATACCCCTGGGGCCAACGTCCTGACTTTC.

The J gene is TRBJ2-2, the V gene TRBV9, with D unclear. V lost 4 bases to trimming and J lost 3 bases, with 7 bases between them. CDR3 length: 13 amino acids. The germline CDR1 and CDR2 sequences are SGDLS and YYNGEE. CDR3 nucleotides: TGTGCCAGCAGCTCAAGAGACACCGGGGAGCTGTTTTTT. Its translation: CASSSRDTGELFF. Based on the CDR3 plus reference TRBV9 and TRBJ2-2, the full variable domain is DSGVTQTPKHLITATGQRVTLRCSPRSGDLSVYWYQQSLDQGLQFLIQYYNGEERAKGNILERFSAQQFPDLHSELNLSSLELGDSALYFCASSSRDTGELFFGEGSRLTVL.

The V call is TRBV20-1, the J call TRBJ2-6; D not resolved. Trimming took 3 bases from V and 0 from J, leaving 12 bases between them. The CDR3 is made up of 16 amino acids. Germline-derived CDR1 and CDR2 are DFQATT and SNEGSKA (reference sequence). CDR3 in DNA: TGCAGTGCTAGTGACCCAGGCCACTCTGGGGCCAACGTCCTGACTTTC. Translated, it gives CSASDPGHSGANVLTF.

V usage is TRBV19 and J usage is TRBJ1-4; D ambiguous. Germline V gives CDR1 LNHDA, CDR2 SQIVND (reference sequence). CDR3 length equals 15 residues. Trimming removed 7 bases at V and 8 bases at J, with 20 bases between. CDR3 region: CASTNLQLNGEKLFF. The CDR3 DNA reads as TGTGCCAGTACAAACCTACAGCTCAACGGCGAAAAACTGTTTTTT.

The chain uses TRBV29-1 and TRBJ1-1; D call uncertain. The CDR3 has 14 amino acids. Trimming removed 5 bases at V and 4 bases at J, with 17 bases between. The V gene's germline CDR1 is SQVTM and CDR2 ANQGSEA. The CDR3 DNA follows: TGCAGCGTTTCAGAAGCGAGGCGGGCCACTGAAGCTTTCTTT. Encoded protein: CSVSEARRATEAFF.

V gene TRBV6-5 combines with J gene TRBJ2-4; 8 bases match TRBD2. There are 15 residues in the CDR3. V lost 6 bases and J lost 0; bases outside the gene matches: 4. Germline V CDR1 and CDR2: MNHEY, SVGAGI. CDR3 region: CASRGLALAKNIQYF. The DNA of the CDR3 is TGTGCCAGCAGAGGACTAGCCCTAGCCAAAAACATTCAGTACTTC.

The CDR3 nucleotides are TGTGCCAGCAGCTTACGGACTAGCGTGAAGCTCAATGAGCAGTTCTTC. Translated, it gives CASSLRTSVKLNEQFF. J is TRBJ2-1 and V is TRBV7-9; TRBD2 aligns across 9 bases. This CDR3 has 16 amino acids. Germline trimming cut 2 bases from V and 6 bases from J; bases unmatched to any gene: 8. Germline loops: CDR1 SEHNR, CDR2 FQNEAQ (reference sequence).

The chain employs TRBV6-5 and TRBJ1-6; maybe TRBD1 (6 bases). The CDR3 runs to 13 residues. The V gene lost 6 bases and the J gene lost 7 bases, with 10 bases spanning the gap. Germline V lookup: CDR1 MNHEY, CDR2 SVGAGI. CDR3 sequence reads: CASRAGVNSPLHF. CDR3 coding DNA: TGTGCCAGCAGAGCAGGGGTCAATTCACCCCTCCACTTT.

This clone is a singleton in its sample. Written as DNA, the CDR3 is TGTGCCAGCAGCCAATCGGGACTCATCACCGGGGAGCTGTTTTTT. The encoded protein is CASSQSGLITGELFF. The chain is built from TRBV3-1 (or the pseudogene TRBV3-2) and TRBJ2-2; a weak D match, TRBD2 (6 bases). The CDR3 extends over 15 amino acids. Germline values: CDR1 LGHDT, CDR2 YNNKEL (reference sequence). V was shortened by 2 bases and J by 4 bases, with 11 bases between the two germline ends.

V usage is TRBV10-1 and J usage is TRBJ1-3; D unresolved. The germline gives CDR1 WNHNN, CDR2 SYGVQD (reference sequence). The CDR3 extends over 16 amino acids. The V gene lost 0 bases and the J gene lost 2 bases, with 11 bases spanning the gap. CDR3 bases: TGCGCCAGCAGTGAGTCTCGGGGAGGGACTGGAAACACCATATATTTT. It codes for CASSESRGGTGNTIYF.

This clone was detected once. Mismatch with germline at one junction end may stem from a read error. The rearrangement joins TRBV6-2 or TRBV6-3 to TRBJ1-2; 8 nucleotides line up with TRBD1. CDR3 length equals 15 residues. The V gene's germline CDR1 is MNHEY and CDR2 SVGEGT. CDR3 coding DNA: TGTGCCAGCACTTACCGGTCAGGGGGCATCTATGGCTACACCTTC. Amino acids: CASTYRSGGIYGYTF.

The chain is built from TRBV27 and TRBJ2-7; 8 bases agree with TRBD2. CDR3 length: 15 residues. The germline V gene has CDR1 MNHEY and CDR2 SMNVEV (reference sequence). Germline trimming cut 2 bases from V and 1 base from J; bases unmatched to any gene: 4. The CDR3, as DNA: TGTGCCAGCAGTTTAAAAGCGGGGGCATCCTACGAGCAGTACTTC. Its translation: CASSLKAGASYEQYF.

This sequence joins TRBV12-1 and TRBJ2-5; no check of the table's D call, TRBD2, against the DNA was made. TRBV12-1 is annotated as a pseudogene. This CDR3 is 15 amino acids long. This CDR3 is CASSPRLAGVETQYF. CDR3 coding DNA: TGTGCCAGCAGCCCGAGACTAGCGGGAGTGGAGACCCAGTACTTC.

V and J are TRBV30 and TRBJ2-7, with D possibly being TRBD1 (5 bases). CDR1 and CDR2 from the germline V gene are GTSNPN and SVGIG (reference sequence). V was shortened by 0 bases and J by 4 bases, with 13 bases between the two germline ends. The CDR3 consists of 14 residues. DNA for the CDR3: TGTGCCTGGAGTGTATTGACAGCCCATTACGAGCAGTACTTC. It translates to CAWSVLTAHYEQYF.